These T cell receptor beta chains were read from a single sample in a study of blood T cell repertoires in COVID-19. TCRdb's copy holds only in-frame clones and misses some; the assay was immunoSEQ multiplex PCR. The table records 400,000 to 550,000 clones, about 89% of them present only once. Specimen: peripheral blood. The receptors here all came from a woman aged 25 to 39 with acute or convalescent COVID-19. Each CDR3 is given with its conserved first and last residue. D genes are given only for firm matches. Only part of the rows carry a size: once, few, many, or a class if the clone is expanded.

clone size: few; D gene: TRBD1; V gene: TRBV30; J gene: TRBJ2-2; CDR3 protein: CAWGGQGATGELFF; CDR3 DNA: TGTGCCTGGGGGGGACAGGGGGCGACCGGGGAGCTGTTTTTT
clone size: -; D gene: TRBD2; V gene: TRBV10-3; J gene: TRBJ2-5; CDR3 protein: CAISDPSGGGGTGTQYF; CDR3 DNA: TGTGCCATCAGTGACCCTTCAGGTGGCGGGGGGACGGGGACCCAGTACTTC
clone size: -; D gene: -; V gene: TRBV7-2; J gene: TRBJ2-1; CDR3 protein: CASSFIADPYNEQFF; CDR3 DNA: TGTGCCAGCAGCTTCATAGCGGACCCTTACAATGAGCAGTTCTTC
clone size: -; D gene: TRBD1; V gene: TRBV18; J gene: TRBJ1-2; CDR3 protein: CASSPEGARGYTF; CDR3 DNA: TGTGCCAGCTCACCGGAGGGGGCAAGGGGCTACACCTTC
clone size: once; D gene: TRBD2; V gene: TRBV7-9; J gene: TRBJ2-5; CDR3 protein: CASSMASGGQETQYF; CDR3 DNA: TGTGCCAGCAGCATGGCTAGCGGTGGCCAAGAGACCCAGTACTTC
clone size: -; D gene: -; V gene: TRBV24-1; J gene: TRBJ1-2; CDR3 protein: CATSGQDHGYTF; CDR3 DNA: TGTGCCACCAGTGGACAGGACCATGGCTACACCTTC
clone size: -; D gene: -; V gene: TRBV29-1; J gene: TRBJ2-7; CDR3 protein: CSVGSTYEQYF; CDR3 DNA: TGCAGCGTTGGGTCGACTTACGAGCAGTACTTC
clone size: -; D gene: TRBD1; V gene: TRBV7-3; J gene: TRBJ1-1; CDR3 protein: CASSEQGADTEAFF; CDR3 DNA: TGTGCCAGCAGCGAACAGGGGGCGGACACTGAAGCTTTCTTT
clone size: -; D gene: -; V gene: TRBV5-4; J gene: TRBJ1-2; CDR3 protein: CASSFTGTGYTF; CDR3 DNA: TGTGCCAGCAGCTTCACAGGTACCGGCTACACCTTC
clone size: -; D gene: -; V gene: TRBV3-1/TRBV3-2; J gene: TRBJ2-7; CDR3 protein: CASSPGHDVGEQYF; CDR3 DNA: TGTGCCAGCAGCCCGGGACACGACGTCGGCGAGCAGTACTTC
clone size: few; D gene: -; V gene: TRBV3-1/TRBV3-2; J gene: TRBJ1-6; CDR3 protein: CASIGAAYNSPLHF; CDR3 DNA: TGTGCCAGCATTGGGGCGGCGTATAATTCACCCCTCCACTTT
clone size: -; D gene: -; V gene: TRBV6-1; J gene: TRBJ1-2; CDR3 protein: CASSEAGANYGYTF; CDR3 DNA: TGTGCCAGCAGTGAAGCGGGCGCCAACTATGGCTACACCTTC
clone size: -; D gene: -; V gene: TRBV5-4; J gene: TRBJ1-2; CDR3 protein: CASSLGTDGYGYTF; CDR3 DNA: TGTGCCAGCAGCTTGGGGACAGACGGCTATGGCTACACCTTC
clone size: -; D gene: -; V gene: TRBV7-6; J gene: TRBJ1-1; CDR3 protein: CASSPTVAMNTEAFF; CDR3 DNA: TGTGCCAGCAGCCCGACAGTTGCGATGAACACTGAAGCTTTCTTT
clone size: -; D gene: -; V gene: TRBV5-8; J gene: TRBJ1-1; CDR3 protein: CASSLGEGWTEAFF; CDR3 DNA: TGTGCCAGCAGCTTGGGAGAGGGATGGACTGAAGCTTTCTTT
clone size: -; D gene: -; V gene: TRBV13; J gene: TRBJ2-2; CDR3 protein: CASKSEESTGELFF; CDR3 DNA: TGTGCCAGCAAGTCAGAGGAAAGCACCGGGGAGCTGTTTTTT